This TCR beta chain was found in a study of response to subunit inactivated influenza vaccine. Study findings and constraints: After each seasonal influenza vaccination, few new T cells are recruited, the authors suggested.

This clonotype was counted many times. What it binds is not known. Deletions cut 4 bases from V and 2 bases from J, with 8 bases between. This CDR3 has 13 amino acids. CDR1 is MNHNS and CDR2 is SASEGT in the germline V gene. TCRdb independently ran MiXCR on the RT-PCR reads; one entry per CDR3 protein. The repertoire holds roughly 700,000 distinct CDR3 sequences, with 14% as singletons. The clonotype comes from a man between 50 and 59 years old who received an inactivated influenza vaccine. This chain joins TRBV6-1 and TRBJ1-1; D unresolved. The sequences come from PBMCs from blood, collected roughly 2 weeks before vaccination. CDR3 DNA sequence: TGTGCCAGCAGTGTGGGAGCTAACACTGAAGCTTTCTTT. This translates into CASSVGANTEAFF.